Listed below are T cell receptor beta chains from one sample, sequenced in a study of blood T cell repertoires in COVID-19. Only in-frame clones appear in the TCRdb table, and some are missing; sequencing was by immunoSEQ multiplex PCR. This sample carries some 5,900 clones, around nine tenths of them seen once, and the ten largest clones take around 6.7%. Sequenced: peripheral blood. Source of these receptors: a human donor in a cohort sampled during active COVID-19. Each CDR3 is given with its conserved first and last residue. Each record gives: D gene, CDR3 length, V gene, J gene, clone size, CDR3 DNA, CDR3 protein. The D gene is left open where the match is weak. Part of the rows lack a size; the others show once, few, many or a class for expanded clones.

D: -
length: 15
V: TRBV6-5
J: TRBJ2-1
size: -
DNA: TGTGCCAGCAGTACTAGCTGGAGCTCCTACAATGAGCAGTTCTTC
CDR3: CASSTSWSSYNEQFF

D: -
length: 15
V: TRBV7-9
J: TRBJ2-7
size: -
DNA: TGTGCCAGCAGCTTAGGGGGGGTTGATAACGACGAGCAGTACTTC
CDR3: CASSLGGVDNDEQYF

D: TRBD2
length: 15
V: TRBV19
J: TRBJ2-1
size: few
DNA: TGTGCCAGTAAAACTAGCGGGAGAGTCTACAATGAGCAGTTCTTC
CDR3: CASKTSGRVYNEQFF

D: -
length: 17
V: TRBV6-6
J: TRBJ2-5
size: -
DNA: TGTGCCAGCAGTCGAAGGCGGGGTCGAGCCCCTCAAGAGACCCAGTACTTC
CDR3: CASSRRRGRAPQETQYF

D: TRBD2
length: 16
V: TRBV6-5
J: TRBJ2-2
size: -
DNA: TGTGCCAGCAGTTCTCTGGCTAGCGGGAGGACCGGGGAGCTGTTTTTT
CDR3: CASSSLASGRTGELFF

D: TRBD2
length: 15
V: TRBV11-3
J: TRBJ2-1
size: -
DNA: TGTGCCAGCAGCTTCGGGACTAGCGAGTACAATGAGCAGTTCTTC
CDR3: CASSFGTSEYNEQFF

D: -
length: 16
V: TRBV19
J: TRBJ1-3
size: -
DNA: TGTGCCAGTAGTATGGTGGGCTATCTCTCTGGAAACACCATATATTTT
CDR3: CASSMVGYLSGNTIYF

D: TRBD1
length: 15
V: TRBV18
J: TRBJ2-2
size: once
DNA: TGTGCCAGCTCGCTCGGGACAGGGAGCACCGGGGAGCTGTTTTTT
CDR3: CASSLGTGSTGELFF

D: TRBD2
length: 15
V: TRBV5-1
J: TRBJ2-5
size: once
DNA: TGCGCCAGCAGCTCTGGACTAGCGGGCCGAGAGACCCAGTACTTC
CDR3: CASSSGLAGRETQYF

D: TRBD2
length: 15
V: TRBV4-2
J: TRBJ2-1
size: -
DNA: TGTGCCAGCAGCCAAGACGGGGGGAGGGGTAATGAGCAGTTCTTC
CDR3: CASSQDGGRGNEQFF

D: TRBD2
length: 15
V: TRBV5-1
J: TRBJ2-3
size: -
DNA: TGCGCCAGCAGCTTAGCGGGGGGTCCCACAGATACGCAGTATTTT
CDR3: CASSLAGGPTDTQYF

D: TRBD2
length: 17
V: TRBV20-1
J: TRBJ2-2
size: -
DNA: TGCAGTGCTAGTGGGGTTAGCGGGAGGGTTAGCACCGGGGAGCTGTTTTTT
CDR3: CSASGVSGRVSTGELFF